The source of this T cell receptor beta chain is a study of blood T cell repertoires in COVID-19. Study-level information: The United States, Italy and Spain supplied acute and convalescent COVID-19 samples. In each case, the material was cDNA or gDNA derived from T cells, B-cell-depleted T cells, or PBMCs.

The CDR3 extends over 13 amino acids. V shed 4 bases, J shed 6 bases, and the junction held 2 bases outside the gene matches. The V gene's germline CDR1 is SGHTA and CDR2 FQGNSA. In the original analysis: How many nucleated cells were present was estimated from reference gene primer amplification. The data were produced by immunoSEQ multiplex PCR, yet TCRdb's version contains in-frame clones alone and is incomplete. V and J calls and clone size are copied from that table; D and trimming were computed from the DNA. The data hold roughly 200,000 clones, with over 75% observed a single time. V is TRBV7-2 and J is TRBJ2-7; 11 positions agree with TRBD1. The receptor comes from a man aged 50 to 60 who had recovered from COVID-19. What was sequenced was peripheral blood. Here the CDR3 reads CASSSGQGGEQYF. CDR3 DNA: TGTGCCAGCAGCTCGGGACAGGGGGGCGAGCAGTACTTC.